One sample yielded the 22 T cell receptor beta chains listed below, sequenced in a study of neurological immune-mediated disorders. MiXCR, applied by TCRdb to the 5' RACE reads, yields one record per CDR3 protein. The data contain 80,000 to 85,000 distinct CDR3 sequences, just over 2.5% of them singletons. Sequencing was done on a sample of PBMCs. The receptors stem from a woman aged 30 to 39 with multiple sclerosis.

This clonotype occurred a few times. A much larger clone sits a single nucleotide away, making a read error possible. The chain is built from TRBV5-6 and TRBJ1-5; D uncertain. CDR3 length equals 12 residues. Looked up from germline, CDR1 is SGHDT and CDR2 is YYEEEE. The CDR3 protein is CASSLGDQPQNF. CDR3 sequence (DNA): TGTGCCAGCAGCTTGGGAGATCAGCCCCAGAATTTT.

This clonotype was observed at least ten times. This chain connects TRBV20-1 to TRBJ2-1, with D unclear. The CDR3 has 12 residues. Germline lookup yields CDR1 DFQATT and CDR2 SNEGSKA (reference sequence). The V end was cut by 3 bases, the J end by 10 bases, with 13 bases between. The CDR3 DNA reads as TGCAGTGCTAGGGCCCAAGAGAACGAGCAGTTCTTC. Translated: CSARAQENEQFF.

This clonotype was observed many times. The V call is TRBV7-2, the J call TRBJ2-7, with TRBD2 matching 10 bases. The CDR3 loop spans 15 amino acids. V lost 2 bases and J lost 11; bases outside the gene matches: 12. Germline loops: CDR1 SGHTA, CDR2 FQGNSA. CDR3 residues: CASSLNLSGRLLKYF. CDR3 nucleotide sequence: TGTGCCAGCAGCTTAAACCTTAGCGGGAGGCTATTAAAGTACTTC.

In this sample, this clonotype turned up many times. CDR3 DNA sequence: TGTGCCAGCAGCCCGACCGGGACAAACCCCTACGAGCAGTACTTC. Amino acids: CASSPTGTNPYEQYF. The chain employs TRBV7-2 and TRBJ2-7, with a weak D call TRBD1 (6 bases). The CDR3 is made up of 15 amino acids. Germline V gene data show CDR1 as SGHTA and CDR2 as FQGNSA. V lost 5 bases to trimming and J lost 2 bases, with 16 bases between them.

At least ten counts were recorded for this clonotype. The CDR3 region has the DNA TGTGCCAGCAGCCGGACAGGGTTGAACTATGGCTACACCTTC. Encoded protein: CASSRTGLNYGYTF. J is TRBJ1-2 and V is TRBV7-9; TRBD1 agrees at 8 bases. Germline-derived CDR1 and CDR2 are SEHNR and FQNEAQ (reference sequence). This CDR3 spans 14 amino acids. V was pared by 5 bases and J by 2 bases, with 4 bases of the junction left unmatched.

This clonotype was observed at least ten times. The chain combines TRBV12-3 or TRBV12-4 with TRBJ2-1; D possibly uses TRBD1 or TRBD2 (6 bases each). V lost 5 bases, J lost 10 bases, and 24 bases lay in between. CDR3 length equals 16 residues. DNA of the CDR3: TGTGCCAGCAGTCCTGGAGGGGTAGGGGGACAATACGAGCAGTTCTTC. Residues: CASSPGGVGGQYEQFF.

This clonotype was observed many times. The J gene is TRBJ2-3, the V gene TRBV3-1; tentatively, D is TRBD2 (5 bases). CDR1 is LGHDT and CDR2 is YNNKEL in the germline V gene (reference sequence). The V gene lost 6 bases and the J gene lost 5 bases, with 18 bases spanning the gap. The CDR3 runs 15 residues. The chain's CDR3 is CASRQSEVAGDTQYF. The DNA for the CDR3 is TGTGCCAGCAGACAATCGGAGGTGGCGGGAGATACGCAGTATTTT.

This clonotype has a count of ten or more. The chain has TRBV15 and TRBJ2-5, with D possibly matching TRBD2 (5 bases). Germline V lookup: CDR1 LNHNV, CDR2 YYDKDF (reference sequence). The CDR3 totals 15 residues. The V and J ends lost 1 base and 4 bases respectively, with 13 bases between them. CDR3 in amino acids: CATSRVQRLGETQYF. The CDR3 region has the DNA TGTGCCACCAGCAGAGTTCAGCGGTTGGGAGAGACCCAGTACTTC.

Ten or more counts support this clonotype. The rearrangement links TRBV7-8 to TRBJ2-5, with D possibly being TRBD2 (5 bases). The CDR3 covers 15 residues. Germline lookup yields CDR1 SGHVS and CDR2 FQNEAQ. V lost 5 bases and J 1 base, leaving 14 bases between the germline ends. CDR3 bases: TGTGCCAGCAGCGCTAGCCGGACCTTCCAAGAGACCCAGTACTTC. Its protein product is CASSASRTFQETQYF.

This rearrangement joins TRBV18 to TRBJ1-5, with D hard to call. Germline CDR1 and CDR2: KGHSH and LQKENI. Trimming pared 4 bases from V and 3 bases from J, leaving 13 bases between. The CDR3 has 15 residues. CDR3 loop: CASSLGEVHNQPQHF. CDR3 nucleotides: TGTGCCAGCTCACTTGGGGAGGTCCACAATCAGCCCCAGCATTTT. Full variable domain (rest looked up from reference TRBV18 and TRBJ1-5): NAGVMQNPRHLVRRRGQEARLRCSPMKGHSHVYWYRQLPEEGLKFMVYLQKENIIDESGMPKERFSAEFPKEGPSILRIQQVVRGDSAAYFCASSLGEVHNQPQHFGDGTRLSIL.

This clonotype was observed many times. This chain connects TRBV29-1 to TRBJ1-2; the match to TRBD1 covers 10 bases. The CDR3 spans 13 residues. The germline V gene encodes CDR1 SQVTM and CDR2 ANQGSEA. V trimming: 5 bases; J trimming: 4 bases; junction bases outside the gene matches: 4. DNA for the CDR3: TGCAGCGTTAAGACAGGGGGCAGCTATGGCTACACCTTC. It encodes CSVKTGGSYGYTF.

This clonotype appeared many times. The chain has TRBV4-2 and TRBJ2-2; D could derive from TRBD1 or TRBD2 (5 bases each). Germline-derived CDR1 and CDR2 are LGHNA and YNFKEQ. V gave up 4 bases and J gave up 0 bases, with 15 bases separating them. The CDR3 length is 17 residues. The CDR3 nucleotides read TGTGCCAGCAGCCGGAACGCCGGGACCCCGAACACCGGGGAGCTGTTTTTT. Translating it yields CASSRNAGTPNTGELFF.

This clonotype came up many times. V and J are TRBV29-1 and TRBJ2-5, with a tentative D call TRBD2 (5 bases). V lost 3 bases and J lost 5, with 13 bases in between. Germline values: CDR1 SQVTM, CDR2 ANQGSEA. The CDR3 runs 13 residues. In DNA, the CDR3 is TGCAGCGTTGATTTGCCGGGGTTGGAGACCCAGTACTTC. The encoded protein is CSVDLPGLETQYF. The variable domain in full, completed from reference TRBV29-1 and TRBJ2-5, reads SAVISQKPSRDICQRGTSLTIQCQVDSQVTMMFWYRQQPGQSLTLIATANQGSEATYESGFVIDKFPISRPNLTFSTLTVSNMSPEDSSIYLCSVDLPGLETQYFGPGTRLLVL.

This clonotype has ten or more counts. The chain employs TRBV7-3 and TRBJ2-3; D unresolved. V was clipped by 5 bases and J by 6 bases, with 12 bases between them. The CDR3 contains 13 residues. Germline V gene lookup returns CDR1 SGHTA and CDR2 FQGTGA. CDR3 protein: CASSTEPFDTQYF. The CDR3 nucleotides read TGTGCCAGCAGCACAGAACCCTTCGATACGCAGTATTTT.

This clonotype was observed many times. V gene TRBV2 combines with J gene TRBJ2-5; 15 nucleotides align to TRBD2. The CDR3 totals 16 residues. CDR1 is SNHLY and CDR2 is FYNNEI in the germline V gene. V trimming: 3 bases; J trimming: 4 bases; junction bases outside the gene matches: 3. In nucleotides, the CDR3 is TGTGCCAGCAGTGAGGGACTAGCGGGAGGCCGAGAGACCCAGTACTTC. Its translation: CASSEGLAGGRETQYF. Based on the CDR3 plus reference TRBV2 and TRBJ2-5, the full variable domain is EPEVTQTPSHQVTQMGQEVILRCVPISNHLYFYWYRQILGQKVEFLVSFYNNEISEKSEIFDDQFSVERPDGSNFTLKIRSTKLEDSAMYFCASSEGLAGGRETQYFGPGTRLLVL.

The table lists this clonotype with many counts. The chain links TRBV2 to TRBJ2-3; D is uncertain. The CDR3 runs 11 residues. The V gene's germline CDR1 is SNHLY and CDR2 FYNNEI. V lost 5 bases and J 4 bases, leaving 4 bases between the germline ends. CDR3 loop: CASSWPDTQYF. In nucleotides, the CDR3 is TGTGCCAGCAGTTGGCCAGATACGCAGTATTTT.

This clonotype was detected many times. The gene calls are TRBV3-1 and TRBJ2-1; no firm D call. Germline CDR1 reads LGHDT; CDR2 reads YNNKEL (reference sequence). The CDR3 sequence is 14 residues long. Trimming removed 3 bases from V and 4 bases from J, with 10 bases in between. CDR3 amino acids: CASSHDQVYNEQFF. In nucleotides, the CDR3 is TGTGCCAGCAGCCACGATCAAGTTTACAATGAGCAGTTCTTC.

At least ten counts were recorded for this clonotype. The J gene is TRBJ2-7, the V gene TRBV5-6; a possible D gene is TRBD1 (6 bases). V was trimmed by 3 bases and J by 1 base, leaving 11 bases between them. CDR3 length equals 14 residues. Germline V gene data show CDR1 as SGHDT and CDR2 as YYEEEE. This CDR3 is CASSSLRGSYEQYF. CDR3 coding DNA: TGTGCCAGCAGCTCGCTCAGGGGTTCCTACGAGCAGTACTTC.

This clonotype was seen at least ten times. The chain has TRBV12-3 or TRBV12-4 and TRBJ2-1, with D perhaps TRBD2 (5 bases). This CDR3 comprises 13 residues. Deletions cut 7 bases from V and 11 bases from J, with 18 bases between. CDR3 region: CASTLGEGAKQFF. CDR3 nucleotide sequence: TGTGCCAGCACCCTCGGAGAGGGAGCGAAGCAGTTCTTC.

At least ten counts were recorded for this clonotype. V gene TRBV10-3 combines with J gene TRBJ1-1; tentative D call: TRBD1 (6 bases). The CDR3 runs to 13 residues. Germline V gene data show CDR1 as ENHRY and CDR2 as SYGVKD. V was cut by 2 bases and J by 7 bases, with 11 bases left in between. Here the CDR3 DNA reads TGTGCCATCAGTGAGGGACAGCGGGATGAAGCTTTCTTT. Residues: CAISEGQRDEAFF.

This clonotype was counted many times. CDR3 bases: TGTGCCAGCAGCGTAGTGGGACTAGCGGCCCCGAACTACGAGCAGTACTTC. Its translation: CASSVVGLAAPNYEQYF. The chain carries TRBV9 and TRBJ2-7; 11 positions agree with TRBD2. The CDR3 totals 17 residues. CDR1 and CDR2 (germline): SGDLS, YYNGEE. With V trimmed by 0 bases and J by 3 bases, 8 bases remained unmatched. The variable domain in full, with the rest retrieved from reference TRBV9 and TRBJ2-7, is DSGVTQTPKHLITATGQRVTLRCSPRSGDLSVYWYQQSLDQGLQFLIQYYNGEERAKGNILERFSAQQFPDLHSELNLSSLELGDSALYFCASSVVGLAAPNYEQYFGPGTRLTVT.

At least ten counts were recorded for this clonotype. V is TRBV20-1 and J is TRBJ1-5; D is ambiguous. The germline V gene has CDR1 DFQATT and CDR2 SNEGSKA (reference sequence). The CDR3 has 13 amino acids. The germline V and J ends were trimmed by 3 bases and 5 bases, with 11 bases remaining between them. The CDR3 reads CSASNAKDQPQHF. The CDR3 DNA follows: TGCAGTGCTAGTAATGCTAAAGATCAGCCCCAGCATTTT.